This T cell receptor (beta chain) comes out of a study of regulatory T cells in long-lasting Graves disease. General observations from the study: The number of shared public clonotypes was higher in persistent patients (roughly 3,000) than new patients (under 1,000).

Assembly of TCR beta libraries relied on iRepertoire HTBI primers together with Arm-PCR of CDR3 regions. TCRdb re-called the multiplex PCR reads through MiXCR, storing one row per CDR3 protein. This table has 300,000 to 500,000 distinct CDR3 sequences, around 20% appearing once. The CDR3 runs 16 residues. Germline V gene sequence: CDR1 SGHTA, CDR2 FQGNSA. Points on this clonotype: Its antigen is unknown.

As for time point: persistent/refractory GD, antithyroid drugs over 5 years with positive TRAb. The TCR library used RNA extracted from PBMCs. This sequence joins TRBV7-2 and TRBJ2-5; 10 bases fit TRBD2. The last part of the DNA fits TRBJ2-1 better; the J call may be wrong. Sequenced material: peripheral blood mononuclear cells (PBMCs), taken when the disease was refractory, from a patient treated with antithyroid drugs. The sequence was obtained from a female donor with Graves disease. The CDR3 DNA sequence: TGTGCCAGCAGCTTATACCCCGGACTAGCGGACAATGAGCAGTTCTTC. It codes for CASSLYPGLADNEQFF.